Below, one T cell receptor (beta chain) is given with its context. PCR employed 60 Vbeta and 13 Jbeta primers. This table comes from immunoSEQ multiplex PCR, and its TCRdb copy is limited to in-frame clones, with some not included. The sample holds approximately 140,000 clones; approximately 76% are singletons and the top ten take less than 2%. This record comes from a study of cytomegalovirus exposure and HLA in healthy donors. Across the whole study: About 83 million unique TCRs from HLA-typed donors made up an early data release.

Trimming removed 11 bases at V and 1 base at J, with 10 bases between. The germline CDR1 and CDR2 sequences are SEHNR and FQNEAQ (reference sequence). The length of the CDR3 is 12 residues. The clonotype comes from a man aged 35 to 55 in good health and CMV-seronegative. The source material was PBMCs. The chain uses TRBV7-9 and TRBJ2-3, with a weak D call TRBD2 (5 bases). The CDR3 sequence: CAGEGGTDTQYF. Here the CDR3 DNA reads TGTGCCGGCGAGGGCGGCACAGATACGCAGTATTTT. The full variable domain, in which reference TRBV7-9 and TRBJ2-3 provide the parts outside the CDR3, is DTGVSQNPRHKITKRGQNVTFRCDPISEHNRLYWYRQTLGQGPEFLTYFQNEAQLEKSRLLSDRFSAERPKGSFSTLEIQRTEQGDSAMYLCAGEGGTDTQYFGPGTRLTVL.